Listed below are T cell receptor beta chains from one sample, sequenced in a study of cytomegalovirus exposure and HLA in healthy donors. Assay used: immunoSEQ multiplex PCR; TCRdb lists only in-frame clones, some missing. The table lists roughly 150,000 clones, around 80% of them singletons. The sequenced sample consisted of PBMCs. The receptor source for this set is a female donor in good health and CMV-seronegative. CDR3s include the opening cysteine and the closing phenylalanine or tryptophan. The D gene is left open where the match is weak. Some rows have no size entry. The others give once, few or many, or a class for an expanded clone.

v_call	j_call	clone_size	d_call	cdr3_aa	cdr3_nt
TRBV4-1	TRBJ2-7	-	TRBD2	CASSQAPTSGVLYEQYF	TGCGCCAGCAGCCAAGCCCCAACTAGCGGAGTCCTCTACGAGCAGTACTTC
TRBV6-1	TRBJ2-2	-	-	CASSEVVGELFF	TGTGCCAGCAGCGAAGTTGTAGGGGAGCTGTTTTTT
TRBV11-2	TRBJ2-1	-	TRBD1	CASSSTGGEQFF	TGTGCCAGCAGCTCGACAGGGGGTGAGCAGTTCTTC
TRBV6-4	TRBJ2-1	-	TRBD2	CASSSTSGEALYYNEQFF	TGTGCCAGCAGTTCGACTAGCGGGGAAGCCCTCTACTACAATGAGCAGTTCTTC
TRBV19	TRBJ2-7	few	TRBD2	CASSTLRREIVEQYF	TGTGCCAGTAGTACCTTACGGCGGGAGATAGTCGAGCAGTACTTC
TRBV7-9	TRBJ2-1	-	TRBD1	CASSLVGTGFNEQFF	TGTGCCAGCAGCTTAGTCGGGACAGGGTTCAATGAGCAGTTCTTC
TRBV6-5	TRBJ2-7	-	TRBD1	CASSSRDRGYEQYF	TGTGCCAGCAGCTCACGGGACAGGGGTTACGAGCAGTACTTC
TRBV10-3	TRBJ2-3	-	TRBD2	CAISRKPGGAITDTQYF	TGTGCCATCAGCCGGAAACCCGGGGGGGCCATAACAGATACGCAGTATTTT
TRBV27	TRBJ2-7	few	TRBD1	CASSPWGQGRTYEQYF	TGTGCCAGCAGTCCGTGGGGACAGGGCCGCACCTACGAGCAGTACTTC
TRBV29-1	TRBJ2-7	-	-	CSVIAETNYEQYF	TGCAGCGTTATAGCGGAAACTAACTACGAGCAGTACTTC
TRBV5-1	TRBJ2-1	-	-	CASSLVAVNNEQFF	TGCGCCAGCAGCTTGGTAGCAGTCAACAATGAGCAGTTCTTC
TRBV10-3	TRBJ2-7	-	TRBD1	CAISIGRGSSYEQYF	TGTGCCATCAGTATCGGCAGGGGGAGCTCCTACGAGCAGTACTTC
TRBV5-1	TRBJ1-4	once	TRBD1	CASSARADRGEKLFF	TGCGCCAGCAGCGCACGGGCGGACAGGGGAGAAAAACTGTTTTTT
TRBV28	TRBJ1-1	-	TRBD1	CASSLQGARDTEAFF	TGTGCCAGCAGTTTACAGGGGGCGCGGGACACTGAAGCTTTCTTT
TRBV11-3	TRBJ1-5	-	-	CASSLDSTVLRNQPQHF	TGTGCCAGCAGCTTAGATTCGACAGTCTTACGCAATCAGCCCCAGCATTTT
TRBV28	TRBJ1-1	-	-	CASSPSGLEMRTEAFF	TGTGCCAGCAGCCCCTCGGGTCTGGAGATGAGGACTGAAGCTTTCTTT
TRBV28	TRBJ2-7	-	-	CASSSHPGYEQYF	TGTGCCAGCAGTTCCCATCCGGGGTACGAGCAGTACTTC
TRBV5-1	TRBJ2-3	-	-	CASSLEGTPTDTQYF	TGCGCCAGCAGCTTGGAGGGGACTCCCACAGATACGCAGTATTTT
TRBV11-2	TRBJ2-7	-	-	CASSLAAPRDEQYF	TGTGCCAGCAGCTTAGCCGCCCCACGCGACGAGCAGTACTTC
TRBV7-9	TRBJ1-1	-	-	CASSLAGVNTEAFF	TGTGCCAGCAGCTTGGCGGGGGTGAACACTGAAGCTTTCTTT
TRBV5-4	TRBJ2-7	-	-	CASSLSRVRGEQYF	TGTGCCAGCAGCCTCTCCCGGGTTCGTGGCGAGCAGTACTTC
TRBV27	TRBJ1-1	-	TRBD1	CASSPLISSPTGGFEAFF	TGTGCCAGCAGTCCACTGATCTCGTCTCCGACAGGGGGCTTTGAAGCTTTCTTT
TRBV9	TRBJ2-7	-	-	CASSASSGGYEQYF	TGTGCCAGCAGTGCGAGCTCCGGGGGCTACGAGCAGTACTTC
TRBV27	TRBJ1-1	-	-	CASSMEGPRDTEAFF	TGTGCCAGCAGTATGGAGGGGCCCAGGGACACTGAAGCTTTCTTT
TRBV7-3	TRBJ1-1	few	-	CASSFGGNTEAFF	TGTGCCAGCAGCTTCGGTGGGAACACTGAAGCTTTCTTT
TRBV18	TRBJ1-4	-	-	CASSPFLSSATNEKLFF	TGTGCCAGCTCACCATTTCTGTCCAGCGCAACTAATGAAAAACTGTTTTTT
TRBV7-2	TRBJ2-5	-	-	CASSLGRGAKTQYF	TGTGCCAGCAGCTTAGGCAGGGGCGCAAAGACCCAGTACTTC
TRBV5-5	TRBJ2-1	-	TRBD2	CASSFGLAGGEQFF	TGTGCCAGCAGCTTTGGCCTAGCGGGAGGTGAGCAGTTCTTC
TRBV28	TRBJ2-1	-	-	CASFAGPNNEQFF	TGTGCCAGCTTTGCGGGACCGAACAATGAGCAGTTCTTC
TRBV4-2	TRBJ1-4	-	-	CASGGGFGEKLFF	TGTGCCAGCGGGGGCGGGTTTGGTGAAAAACTGTTTTTT
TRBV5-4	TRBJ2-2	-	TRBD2	CASSLGLENGELFF	TGTGCCAGCAGCCTGGGACTAGAAAACGGGGAGCTGTTTTTT
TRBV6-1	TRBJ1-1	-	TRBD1	CASGNRQGNTEAFF	TGTGCCAGCGGCAACCGACAGGGGAACACTGAAGCTTTCTTT
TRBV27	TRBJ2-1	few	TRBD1	CASSFGSQGSSYNEQFF	TGTGCCAGCAGTTTCGGCTCACAGGGGAGCTCCTACAATGAGCAGTTCTTC
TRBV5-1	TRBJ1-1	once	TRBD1	CASSQTPTGRLNTEAFF	TGCGCCAGCAGCCAGACACCGACAGGGAGGCTGAACACTGAAGCTTTCTTT
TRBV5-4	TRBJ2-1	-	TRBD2	CASSPGGNSGGTNEQFF	TGTGCCAGCAGCCCCGGGGGTAATAGCGGGGGGACCAATGAGCAGTTCTTC
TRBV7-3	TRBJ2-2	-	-	CASSRQTGELFF	TGTGCCAGCAGCCGACAGACCGGGGAGCTGTTTTTT
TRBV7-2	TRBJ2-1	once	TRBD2	CASSLAGSTSGRNNEQFF	TGTGCCAGCAGCTTAGCGGGAAGTACTAGCGGGAGAAACAATGAGCAGTTCTTC
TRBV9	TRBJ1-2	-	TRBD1	CASSLKGTGLDGYTF	TGTGCCAGCAGCTTGAAAGGGACAGGGTTAGATGGCTACACCTTC
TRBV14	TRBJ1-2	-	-	CASSLTTGNYGYTF	TGTGCCAGCAGCCTCACGACGGGGAACTATGGCTACACCTTC
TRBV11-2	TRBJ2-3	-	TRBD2	CASSAGTSPRGDTQYF	TGTGCCAGCAGCGCTGGGACTAGCCCACGGGGAGATACGCAGTATTTT
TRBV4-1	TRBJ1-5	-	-	CASSQDLGTLRPQHF	TGCGCCAGCAGCCAAGATCTAGGGACTCTACGGCCCCAGCATTTT
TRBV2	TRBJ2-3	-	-	CASSERRDGDTQYF	TGTGCCAGCAGTGAACGGCGGGACGGGGATACGCAGTATTTT
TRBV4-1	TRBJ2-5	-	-	CASSPRGGAETQYF	TGCGCCAGCAGCCCCAGAGGGGGTGCGGAGACCCAGTACTTC
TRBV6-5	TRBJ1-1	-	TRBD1	CASSYSRGQGNTEAFF	TGTGCCAGCAGTTACTCGAGGGGACAGGGGAACACTGAAGCTTTCTTT
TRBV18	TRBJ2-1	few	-	CASSPPGGRTGDSEQFF	TGTGCCAGCTCACCACCGGGGGGTCGGACGGGAGACAGTGAGCAGTTCTTC
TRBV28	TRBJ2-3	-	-	CASSQGTTDTQYF	TGTGCCAGCAGTCAGGGGACAACTGATACGCAGTATTTT
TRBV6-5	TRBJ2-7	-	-	CASSYEGYEQYF	TGTGCCAGCAGTTATGAGGGCTACGAGCAGTACTTC
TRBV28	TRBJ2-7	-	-	CASSTGVTYEQYF	TGTGCCAGCAGTACAGGCGTAACCTACGAGCAGTACTTC
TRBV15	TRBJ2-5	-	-	CATSRDLGAETQYF	TGTGCCACCAGCAGAGATCTGGGGGCGGAGACCCAGTACTTC
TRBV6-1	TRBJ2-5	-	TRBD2	CASSPSGSPQEQYF	TGTGCCAGCAGTCCTAGCGGGAGCCCCCAGGAGCAGTACTTC
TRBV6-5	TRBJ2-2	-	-	CASSSSGTPNTGELFF	TGTGCCAGCAGTTCATCCGGGACTCCGAACACCGGGGAGCTGTTTTTT
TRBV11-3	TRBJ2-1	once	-	CASSLRSSSYNEQFF	TGTGCCAGCAGCTTACGGTCGAGCTCCTACAATGAGCAGTTCTTC
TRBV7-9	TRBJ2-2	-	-	CASSLYRGGGTGELFF	TGTGCCAGCAGCTTATACCGGGGTGGCGGCACCGGGGAGCTGTTTTTC
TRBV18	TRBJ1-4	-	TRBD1	CASSAGQGVNEKLFF	TGTGCCAGCTCCGCCGGACAGGGGGTTAATGAAAAACTGTTTTTT
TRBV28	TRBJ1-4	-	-	CATLGEATEKLFF	TGTGCCACCCTCGGGGAGGCGACTGAAAAACTGTTTTTT